This T cell receptor beta chain was retrieved from a study of T-cell memory formation after mild COVID-19. Points from the study as a whole: Balance between CD4 and CD8 was seen in clones contracting day 15 to 85, and a CD4+ lean was seen in later expanders.

This clonotype was seen more than once but under ten times. No antigen is known for it. V gave up 4 bases and J gave up 8 bases; unmatched junction bases: 13. CDR1 and CDR2 from the germline V gene are MDHEN and SYDVKM. The CDR3 is 18 amino acids. MiXCR was run by TCRdb on the 5' RACE reads, yielding one entry per CDR3 protein. The sample consists of 500,000 to 650,000 distinct CDR3 sequences, about 20% of them appearing once. The sequence derives from an adult woman who had mild COVID-19 (a few samples of this study predate the infection). Cell type and time point are not known. J is TRBJ2-1 and V is TRBV28; TRBD2 aligns across 14 bases. Specimen: PBMCs or a T cell subset sorted from them (not recorded which). Here the CDR3 reads CASSSRYRLAGGLDEQFF. The CDR3 region has the DNA TGTGCCAGCAGTTCCCGATATAGACTAGCGGGAGGGCTTGATGAGCAGTTCTTC.